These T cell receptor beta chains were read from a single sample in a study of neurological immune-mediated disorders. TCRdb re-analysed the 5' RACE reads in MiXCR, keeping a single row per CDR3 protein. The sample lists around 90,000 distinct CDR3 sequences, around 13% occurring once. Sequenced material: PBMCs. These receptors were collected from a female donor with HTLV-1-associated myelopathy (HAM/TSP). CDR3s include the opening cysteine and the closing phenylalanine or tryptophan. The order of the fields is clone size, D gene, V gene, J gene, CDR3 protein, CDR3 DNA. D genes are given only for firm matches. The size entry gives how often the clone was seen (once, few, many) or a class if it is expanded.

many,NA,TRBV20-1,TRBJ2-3,CSASLGTAGDTQYF,TGCAGTGCTAGCCTCGGGACTGCGGGGGATACGCAGTATTTT
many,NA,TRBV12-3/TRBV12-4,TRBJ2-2,CASINTGELFF,TGTGCCAGCATTAACACCGGGGAGCTGTTTTTT
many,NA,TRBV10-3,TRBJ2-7,CAIKSQESSYEQYF,TGTGCCATCAAGTCACAGGAGAGCTCCTACGAGCAGTACTTC
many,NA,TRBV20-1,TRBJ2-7,CSAIGRAYEQYF,TGCAGTGCTATTGGTCGGGCCTACGAGCAGTACTTC
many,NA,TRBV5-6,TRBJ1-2,CASSSLTGINYGYTF,TGTGCCAGCAGCTCATTGACAGGAATTAACTATGGCTACACCTTC
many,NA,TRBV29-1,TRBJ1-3,CSVVISGNTIYF,TGCAGCGTTGTAATATCTGGAAACACCATATATTTT
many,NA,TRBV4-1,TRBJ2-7,CASSRDDLSYEQYF,TGCGCCAGCAGCCGGGACGACTTGAGCTACGAGCAGTACTTC
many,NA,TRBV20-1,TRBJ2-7,CSAERSRQNEQYF,TGCAGTGCCGAGAGGTCCCGACAGAACGAGCAGTACTTC
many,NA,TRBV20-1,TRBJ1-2,CSAEQGSYGYTF,TGCAGTGCGGAACAGGGTAGCTATGGCTACACCTTC
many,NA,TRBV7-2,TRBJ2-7,CASSFSFGFTYEQYF,TGTGCCAGCAGCTTTTCTTTTGGGTTTACTTACGAGCAGTACTTC
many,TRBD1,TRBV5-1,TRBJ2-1,CASSRLGQDNEQFF,TGCGCCAGCAGCAGATTAGGACAGGACAATGAGCAGTTCTTC